This T cell receptor beta chain is from a study of post-analysis software for immune sequencing data. Study-wide background: There were relapsing-remitting, secondary progressive and progressive-relapsing multiple sclerosis among the disease courses included.

Points from the study as a whole: When compared against controls, multiple sclerosis patients showed significantly lower normalized Chao1 diversity. In patients, five or six TRBV segments were more frequent than in controls, with TRBV5-6, TRBV5-1 and TRBV20-1 among them. Under the F measure, samples that were prepared in one batch clustered strongly together.

In germline, CDR1 is SGHTA, CDR2 FQGNSA. The CDR3 consists of 13 residues. Deletions cut 4 bases from V and 5 bases from J, with 9 bases between. Unique molecular identifiers tagged the TCR beta cDNA libraries. Between about 1 and 11 million T cells gave rise to about 450,000 cDNA molecules. TCRdb re-derived calls from the PCR reads in MiXCR, one entry per CDR3 protein. The repertoire holds some 690,000 distinct CDR3 sequences, with 25% to 30% as singletons. Many counts were recorded for this clonotype. Its matching antigen is unknown. The sequencing input was blood. The V call is TRBV7-2, the J call TRBJ2-1; tentatively, D is TRBD1 or TRBD2 (5 bases each). The TCR sequence derives from a girl aged 10 to 17 with multiple sclerosis. The chain's CDR3 is CASSSGPHNEQFF. Written as DNA, the CDR3 is TGTGCCAGCAGCTCGGGACCTCACAATGAGCAGTTCTTC.